Listed here are 2 T cell receptor beta chains from one sample, sequenced in a study of blood T cell repertoires in COVID-19. Data came from immunoSEQ multiplex PCR; TCRdb stores just in-frame clones and leaves some out. The repertoire holds under 150,000 clones, with 70% to 80% as singletons. Source material: peripheral blood. The receptors originated from a human donor in a cohort sampled during active COVID-19.

The chain employs TRBV7-7 and TRBJ2-7; D is perhaps TRBD1 (6 bases). Germline CDR1 reads SSHAT; CDR2 reads FNYEAQ (reference sequence). CDR3 length: 15 residues. Trimming took off 0 bases at V and 7 bases at J, with 16 bases between the two ends. CDR3 protein: CASSLAPGQSTEQYF. The CDR3 nucleotides are TGTGCCAGCAGCTTAGCTCCAGGACAGTCTACGGAGCAGTACTTC.

This clone was observed a single time. The chain recombines TRBV5-1 with TRBJ2-5; D call uncertain. Germline values: CDR1 SGHRS, CDR2 YFSETQ. The CDR3 is 15 amino acids. The V end was cut by 0 bases, the J end by 3 bases, with 12 bases between. CDR3 coding DNA: TGCGCCAGCAGCTTGGCCAAGATGAGAGAAGAGACCCAGTACTTC. Protein: CASSLAKMREETQYF.